Following are 2 T cell receptor beta chains from one sample sequenced in a study of cytomegalovirus exposure and HLA in healthy donors (dated by TCRdb to the late 2010s). The library was obtained by the immunoSEQ multiplex PCR assay. For the multiplex PCR, a mixture combining 60 forward primers for TCR Vbeta segments and 13 reverse primers for TCR Jbeta segments was used. Held by TCRdb, this immuneACCESS table contains in-frame sequences only and omits some clones. Under half of the omission traces to an unresolved V gene where checked; the cause of the rest is unknown. This sample's records show approximately 96,000 clones. 5% to 6.5% of the sample belongs to the ten largest clones. The specimen sequenced was PBMCs. These receptors were taken from a girl aged 10-17 years in good health and CMV-seropositive.

The rearrangement joins TRBV19 to TRBJ2-1; no clear D gene. The CDR3 has 11 residues. The V gene's germline CDR1 is LNHDA and CDR2 SQIVND (reference sequence). Trimming took 6 bases from V and 9 from J, leaving 9 bases between them. CDR3 DNA: TGTGCCAGTAGCCTTACTGGTGAGCAGTTCTTC. Residues: CASSLTGEQFF.

The V call is TRBV5-6, the J call TRBJ1-5, with a weak D call TRBD1 (6 bases). This CDR3 spans 14 amino acids. V was trimmed by 2 bases and J by 5 bases, leaving 11 bases between them. Germline assignment: CDR1 SGHDT and CDR2 YYEEEE. As DNA, the CDR3 is TGTGCCAGCAGCTTAGCAGGGGTTCATCAGCCCCAGCATTTT. Its protein is CASSLAGVHQPQHF.